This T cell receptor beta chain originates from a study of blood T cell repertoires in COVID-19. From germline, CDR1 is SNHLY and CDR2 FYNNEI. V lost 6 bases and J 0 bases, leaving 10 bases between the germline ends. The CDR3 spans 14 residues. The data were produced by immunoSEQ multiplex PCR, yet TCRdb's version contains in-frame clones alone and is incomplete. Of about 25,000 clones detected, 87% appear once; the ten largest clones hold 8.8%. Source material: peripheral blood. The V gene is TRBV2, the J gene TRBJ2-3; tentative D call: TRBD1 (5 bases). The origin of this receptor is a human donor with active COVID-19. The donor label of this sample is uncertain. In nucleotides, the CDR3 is TGTGCCAGCAGGAAACAGGTCAGCACAGATACGCAGTATTTT. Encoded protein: CASRKQVSTDTQYF.